One T cell receptor (beta chain) is described in this entry. This clone has more than one count but fewer than ten. It lacks a known antigen. Nothing much larger sits one base from this clone, and base qualities are not available. The cohort comprised some 700 healthy bone marrow donors. All cohort members were sampled while nominally healthy, although unrecorded immune exposures were likely present. The donor tested CMV seropositive and was one of the 289 seropositive cohort members. A peripheral blood sample was provided by each donor, and peripheral blood mononuclear cells were used for TCR beta sequencing. Genomic DNA was extracted from the blood cell samples with the Qiagen DNeasy Blood Extraction Kit. V and J lose 1 base and 2 bases, and a span of 23 bases separates them. CDR1 GTSNPN and CDR2 SVGIG were looked up in the germline V gene (reference sequence). The CDR3 has 18 amino acids, counting the end cysteine and phenylalanine. Only the CDR3 region is kept as DNA, spanning 54 bases read in frame from base 1.

The sample originates from a study of cytomegalovirus exposure and HLA in healthy donors (dated by TCRdb to 2017 to 2019). Notes on the research overall: In an earlier analysis of about 560 of the donors, around 300 Gb of sequence data and 100 million or so unique TCR beta sequences from about 180 million T cells were reported. About 280 gigabases of sequencing data and 78 million or so unique TCR sequences were included in an early release covering 550 to 650 HLA-typed donors. Of the roughly 410 genotyped donors, 75% to 85% were placed in the genetic ancestry cluster associated with self-reported Caucasian donors. HLA typing included class I and class II loci at four-digit resolution. Using immunosequencing, the study profiled T cell repertoires from about 610 subjects and related those repertoires to cytomegalovirus serostatus. A later analysis re-examined previously published TCR beta repertoires from roughly 650 donors and added high-resolution HLA genotyping to investigate patterns of TCR occurrence. The later analysis used no new phenotypic data to find candidate immune exposures, relying instead on TCR beta sequences and their occurrence across donors. Every discovery cohort repertoire had been produced on one sequencing platform. Several DR-DQ haplotypes were handled as single units for association and clustering because linkage in the cohort was strong. Donor age, sex, ethnicity and CMV serostatus were collected together with the repertoire data. A later genetic analysis took genome-wide SNP genotypes for about 65% of the roughly 670 donors and used that subset as a discovery cohort. Typing coverage varied by locus: about 620-640 donors for A, B, C, DRB1 and DQB1; approximately 520 for DQA1; nearly 610 for DPA1; some 470 for DPB1. Besides the first cohort of roughly 640 subjects, a separate validation cohort made up of 90 to 150 different subjects was used. An earlier analysis of 500 to 750 of the donors applied high-throughput TCR beta sequencing to assess whether each TCR beta V gene segment acted as functional or pseudogenic. The study aimed to test whether signatures of past pathogen exposure could be identified by cataloging public T cell receptors. Among about 390 genotyped donors of the cohort, an average of around 240,000 unique TCR beta nucleotide sequences were sequenced per donor, 15% to 20% of them non-productive. To predict cytomegalovirus infection status, the study brought together high-throughput TCR immunosequencing, statistical association of individual TCRs with disease status, and machine learning.

Receptors were amplified or captured by the immunoSEQ multiplex PCR assay. The multiplex PCR relied on a mix of 60 forward primers for TCR Vbeta segments and 13 reverse primers for TCR Jbeta segments. A multiplex PCR assay on genomic DNA amplified the CDR3 region of rearranged TCR beta genes. The Illumina HiSeq System was used to sequence the amplified TCR beta libraries as 87-base-pair reads. The source study handled its data this way. Across the 670 or so repertoires, a later analysis counted roughly 84 million unique TCR beta chains, approximately 10 million of which were shared by at least two donors. Raw reads were error-corrected and collapsed into unique sequences with a nearest-neighbor algorithm that merged closely related sequences to remove PCR and sequencing errors. V, D and J gene segments were assigned by aligning CDR3 sequences to IMGT reference sequences. For a sequence to be retained, a match of at least six nucleotides was required to both a V gene segment and a J gene segment. A rearrangement was called productive if the CDR3 had no stop codons and remained in frame with V and J, and every other rearrangement was called non-productive. CDR3 was defined by IMGT convention, running from the second conserved V-encoded cysteine to the conserved J-encoded phenylalanine. Sequences without an unambiguous match to a single V gene segment were excluded from the earlier analysis of over 500 of the donors. In an earlier analysis of 450 to 750 of the donors, a V segment was called functional when productive rearrangements were above 56.7%, and segregating when the standard deviation between donors exceeded 5%. A statistical classification framework was developed to diagnose cytomegalovirus status using the catalog of TCR beta chain sequences. In a later analysis, V and J genes were assigned by comparing TCR nucleotide sequences against IMGT/GENE-DB human TR gene sequences. A later analysis assigned CDR3 sequences and most-parsimonious VDJ recombination scenarios with the TCRdist pipeline. In a later analysis, each TCR beta chain was defined by its CDR3 amino acid sequence together with its V-gene family, and reads lacking a unique V-gene family were excluded. As a way to deal with suspected cross-contamination and a sequencing artifact, a later analysis dropped over 550 nucleotide sequences that were highly shared and had low generation probability. A later analysis calculated a clonal expansion index for each public chain from normalized within-repertoire ranks of inferred template counts. In a later analysis, generation probabilities were computed with a VDJ recombination model fitted to out-of-frame rearrangements, and the resulting probabilities were checked against IGoR. In a later analysis, hypergeometric tests were used to score TCR-TCR, TCR-HLA and TCR-CMV co-occurrence, with a repertoire-size bias correction applied to TCR pairs. To estimate false discovery rates, a later analysis permuted the HLA or CMV assignments 20 times. A later analysis grouped co-occurring TCRs with DBSCAN, adding TCRdist sequence similarity when clustering within HLA-allele-positive subsets. Repertoires with fewer than 30,000 or more than 120,000 public chains, plus five repertoires with anomalous nucleotide sharing, were excluded from co-occurrence clustering. The immuneACCESS repertoire file appears here via TCRdb, limited to in-frame rearrangements. These files lack a portion of the clones; in checked studies, under half of the deficit traces to unresolved V genes, and the cause of the others is not known. The DNA was the basis for D and trimming; V, J and clone size are from that table. The sample yields some 93,000 clones; roughly 9.4% were counted once. The top ten clonotypes cover approximately 5.1% of the sample.

Broad study findings and their caveats: Most CMV-associated TCR beta chains appeared to be HLA-restricted in a later analysis, and the HLA associations seemed to be driven largely by CMV exposure. The earlier analysis of 450 to 700 of the donors excluded 15 to 20 rarely observed V segments, including chromosome 9 orphons, because counts were too low. While some public TCRs were present in many individuals, most TCR sequences turned up only very rarely across donors. In a later genetic analysis, a missense DCLRE1C variant was associated with V-gene and J-gene trimming of TCR beta chains, and the association was replicated in an independent cohort. When HLA alleles, especially DR and DQ, strongly co-occurred, TCR associations were difficult to assign to individual alleles. The authors suggested that the approach could potentially be extended to other disease states and immunological phenotypes. In a later analysis, HLA-associated TCR beta chains showed more clonal expansion and lower generation probabilities than non-associated chains that were equally common. Compared with the roughly 600-donor mean, donors in an Asian-associated ancestry cluster had fewer N-insertions in productive TCRs, according to a later genetic analysis. A cluster of highly shared sequence variants was judged likely to represent a technical artifact of the sequencing pipeline. In the study, 150 to 200 TCR beta chains were listed as associated with cytomegalovirus. According to a later analysis, TCR association rates differed among HLA loci, with DRB1 alleles showing the most associated TCRs and HLA-C alleles showing the fewest. In a later analysis, around 15,000 TCR beta sequences were associated with specific HLA alleles at a false discovery rate of 0.05. A few of the identified cytomegalovirus-associated TCR beta chains were confirmed in vitro to be specific for cytomegalovirus antigens. A further reported finding was that TCR beta sequences accurately predicted the HLA-A and HLA-B alleles for most subjects in the first cohort. Linkage disequilibrium might explain the correlated functional status among segregating V segments, but an unknown experimental factor could not be excluded. Because HLA typing was missing for some donors at each locus, association tests included only the typed subset. The cohort was sequenced for TCR beta chains only, and without alpha or paired-chain data the features that could be detected were limited. The 87-base-pair reads could not distinguish some IMGT-functional V segments, including TRBV6-2 and TRBV6-3, so those segments were excluded. Broadly in line with IMGT annotations, most TCR beta V segments showed up in productive rearrangements about 87% or about 30% of the time in an earlier analysis of approximately 600 of the donors. Roughly uniform sequencing depth across donors was assumed in presence/absence analyses, although this assumption may not hold. The classifier was reported to diagnose cytomegalovirus status with high specificity and sensitivity in both the original and validation cohorts. Several of the top co-occurrence clusters appeared to be linked to parvovirus B19, influenza, CMV and Epstein-Barr virus, according to a later analysis. Immune exposure information for the cohort was limited to CMV serostatus.

The rearrangement joined TRBV30 to TRBJ1-1, with the D gene not clear enough to name. The TCR originated in a man aged 45 to 65 in good health and CMV-seropositive. The sample taken for sequencing was PBMCs. The DNA sequence is given as TGTGCCTGGAGTGGTACTACCAGAATAAATAAGACCAACACTGAAGCTTTCTTT. This codes for CAWSGTTRINKTNTEAFF.